This T cell receptor beta chain appears in the sequencing data of a study of T cell responses to AZD1222 COVID-19 vaccine. Study information: Investigators merged groups given second doses at roughly 4 or roughly 12 weeks.

Some clones are missing from TCRdb's copy, which holds only in-frame ones; the method was immunoSEQ multiplex PCR. The sample lists 75,000 to 100,000 clones; more than 70% were seen once. The length of the CDR3 is 16 residues. With V trimmed by 7 bases and J by 2 bases, 11 bases remained unmatched. CDR1 and CDR2 from the germline V gene are SQVTM and ANQGSEA. The sample was peripheral blood, taken on day 0 of AZD1222 vaccination. This receptor was obtained from an adult in good health. V is TRBV29-1 and J is TRBJ2-3, with 11 bases identical to TRBD2. In nucleotides, the CDR3 is TGCAGCGCTTCCAAACTAGCGGGGGTGAACACAGATACGCAGTATTTT. This translates into CSASKLAGVNTDTQYF.